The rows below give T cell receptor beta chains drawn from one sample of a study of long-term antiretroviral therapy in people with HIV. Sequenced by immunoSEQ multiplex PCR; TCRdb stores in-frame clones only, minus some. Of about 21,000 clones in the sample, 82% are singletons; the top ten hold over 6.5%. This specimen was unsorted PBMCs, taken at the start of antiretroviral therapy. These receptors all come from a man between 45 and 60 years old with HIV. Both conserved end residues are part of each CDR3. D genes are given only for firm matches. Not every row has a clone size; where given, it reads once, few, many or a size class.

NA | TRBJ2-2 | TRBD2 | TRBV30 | TGTGCCTGGATTGATAGCGGGAGGGTAACCGGGGAGCTGTTTTTT | CAWIDSGRVTGELFF
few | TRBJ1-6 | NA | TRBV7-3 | TGTGCCAGCAGCTTGGGGGTGGAGTCACCCCTCCACTTT | CASSLGVESPLHF
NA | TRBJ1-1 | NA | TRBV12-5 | TGTGCTAGTGGCAACCATATGAACACTGAAGCTTTCTTT | CASGNHMNTEAFF
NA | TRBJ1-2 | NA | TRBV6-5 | TGTGCCAGCAGTTACTCGATCTTGCATGGCTACACCTTC | CASSYSILHGYTF
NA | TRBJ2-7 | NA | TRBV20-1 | TGCAGTGCCGGATATACCTACGAGCAGTACTTC | CSAGYTYEQYF
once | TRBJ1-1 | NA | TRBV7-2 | TGTGCCAGCAGCTCCCGGACCGGAGGACAGCCTGAAGCTTTCTTT | CASSSRTGGQPEAFF
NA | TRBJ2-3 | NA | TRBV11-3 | TGTGCCAGCAGCTTAGATTGGGGCAGAGACACAGATACGCAGTATTTT | CASSLDWGRDTDTQYF
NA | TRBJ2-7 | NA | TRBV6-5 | TGTGCCAGCAGTTACAGGATGGACGGTGCCGAGCAGTACTTC | CASSYRMDGAEQYF
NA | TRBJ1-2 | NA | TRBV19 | TGTGCCAGTAGTATTAACAGGGAAGTTGGTCGCTATGGCTACACCTTC | CASSINREVGRYGYTF
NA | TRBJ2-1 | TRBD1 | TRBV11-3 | TGTGCCAGCAGCTTAGATGGGGTCGGGACAGGACACAATGAGCAGTTCTTC | CASSLDGVGTGHNEQFF
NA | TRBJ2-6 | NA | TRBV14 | TGTGCCAGCAGCCTTGCGACGGCCTCTGGGGCCAACGTCCTGACTTTC | CASSLATASGANVLTF
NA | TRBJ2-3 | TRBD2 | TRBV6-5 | TGTGCCAGCAGTAAACTAGCGGGAGTAGATACGCAGTATTTT | CASSKLAGVDTQYF
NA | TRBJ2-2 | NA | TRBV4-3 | TGCGCCAGCAGCCAAATTCTCCCCGGGGAGCTGTTTTTT | CASSQILPGELFF
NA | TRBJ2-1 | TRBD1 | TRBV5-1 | TGCGCCAGCAGCTTTTTCATGATGAGGGACAGTATATACAATGAGCAGTTCTTC | CASSFFMMRDSIYNEQFF
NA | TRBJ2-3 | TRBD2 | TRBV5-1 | TGCGCCAGCAGCGTTAGCGGGGGTAGAGATACGCAGTATTTT | CASSVSGGRDTQYF
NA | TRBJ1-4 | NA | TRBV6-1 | TGTGCCACCAAGGCATGGACTAATGAAAAACTGTTTTTT | CATKAWTNEKLFF
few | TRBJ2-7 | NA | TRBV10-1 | TGCGCCAGCAGTGGAGGGGCCCTCAGCTCCTACGAGCAGTACTTC | CASSGGALSSYEQYF